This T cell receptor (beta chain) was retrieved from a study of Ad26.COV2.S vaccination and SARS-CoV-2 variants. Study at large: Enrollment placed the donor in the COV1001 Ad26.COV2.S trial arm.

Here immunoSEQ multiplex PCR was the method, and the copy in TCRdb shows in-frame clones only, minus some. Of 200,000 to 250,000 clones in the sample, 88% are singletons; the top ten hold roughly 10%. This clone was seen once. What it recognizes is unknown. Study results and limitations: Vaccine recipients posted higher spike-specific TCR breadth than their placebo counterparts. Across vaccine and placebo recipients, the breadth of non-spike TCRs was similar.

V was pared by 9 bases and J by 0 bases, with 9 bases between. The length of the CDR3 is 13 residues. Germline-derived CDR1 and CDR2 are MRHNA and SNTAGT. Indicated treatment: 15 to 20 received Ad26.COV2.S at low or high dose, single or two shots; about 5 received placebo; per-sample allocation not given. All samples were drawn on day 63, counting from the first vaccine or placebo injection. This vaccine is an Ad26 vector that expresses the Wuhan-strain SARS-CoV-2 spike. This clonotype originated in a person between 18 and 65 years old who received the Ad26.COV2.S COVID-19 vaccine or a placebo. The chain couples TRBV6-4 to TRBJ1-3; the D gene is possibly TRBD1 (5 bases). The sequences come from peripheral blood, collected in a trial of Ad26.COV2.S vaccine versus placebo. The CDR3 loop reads CARRGSSGNTIYF. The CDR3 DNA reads TGTGCCAGGAGGGGAAGCTCTGGAAACACCATATATTTT.